Listed here are 10 T cell receptor beta chains from one sample, sequenced in a study of blood T cells in healthy people across ages. The use of a sample-barcoded 5' primer and a J-beta primer mix characterized a second PCR of roughly 7 to 11 cycles. TCRdb fed the 5' RACE reads into MiXCR, producing one record per CDR3 protein. The profile covers fewer than 2,000,000 distinct CDR3 sequences, with around 40% appearing a single time and about 23% taken by the ten largest. The sequencing sample was made of blood. The receptors originated from a human donor in good health.

This clonotype was seen a handful of times. CDR3 nucleotides: TGTGCCAGCAGCTTAAAATGGGGGGTTTATAATGAGCAGTTCTTC. Encoded protein: CASSLKWGVYNEQFF. The gene calls are TRBV7-3 and TRBJ2-1, with a weak D call TRBD2 (6 bases). Trimming took off 1 base at V and 7 bases at J, with 14 bases between the two ends. Germline CDR1 SGHTA, CDR2 FQGTGA. This CDR3 is built from 15 residues.

The V gene is TRBV4-3, the J gene TRBJ2-3, with TRBD2 as a possible D gene (7 bases). Germline-derived CDR1 and CDR2 are LGHNA and YSLEER. Trimming took 5 bases from V and 5 from J, leaving 14 bases between them. The CDR3 totals 14 residues. CDR3 in amino acids: CASSVLRGGDTQYF. The CDR3 DNA reads as TGCGCCAGCAGCGTTCTAAGGGGGGGAGATACGCAGTATTTT.

The J gene is TRBJ2-3, the V gene TRBV18; 11 bases map to TRBD2. The CDR3 extends over 16 amino acids. Germline loops: CDR1 KGHSH, CDR2 LQKENI. V shed 11 bases and J 6 bases; nucleotides not matched to a gene: 16. The CDR3, as DNA: TGTGCCGGTTCACCGATAGCGGGGGGGCCGTGGGATACGCAGTATTTT. Translating gives CAGSPIAGGPWDTQYF. The full variable domain, rest sourced from reference TRBV18 and TRBJ2-3, is NAGVMQNPRHLVRRRGQEARLRCSPMKGHSHVYWYRQLPEEGLKFMVYLQKENIIDESGMPKERFSAEFPKEGPSILRIQQVVRGDSAAYFCAGSPIAGGPWDTQYFGPGTRLTVL.

This chain joins TRBV6-1 and TRBJ1-5; 8 bases are shared with TRBD1. CDR1 and CDR2 from the germline V gene are MNHNS and SASEGT. There are 15 residues in the CDR3. Trimming cost V 7 bases and J 6 bases; bases outside gene matches: 11. The CDR3 nucleotides are TGTGCCAGCACCGACAGGACAGGGTGGACTCAGCCCCAGCATTTT. This gives the protein CASTDRTGWTQPQHF.

The V and J genes are TRBV5-1 and TRBJ2-4; D remains ambiguous. The CDR3 length is 15 residues. Trimming shortened V by 4 bases and J by 7 bases, and 18 bases separated the two germline ends. Germline CDR1 is SGHRS and CDR2 is YFSETQ. CDR3 protein: CASSPSSRLPNIQYF. The DNA of the CDR3 is TGCGCCAGCAGCCCCTCCTCCCGCTTACCCAACATTCAGTACTTC.

This clonotype occurred a few times. The CDR3 coding sequence is TGTGCCAGCAGTTTTATGGCGGGGGGGCTCAATGAGCAGTTCTTC. It yields the protein CASSFMAGGLNEQFF. The chain is built from TRBV12-3 or TRBV12-4 and TRBJ2-1; 9 bases match TRBD2. The CDR3 is 15 residues long. Losses at the gene ends were 3 bases for V and 6 bases for J; bases not matched to a gene: 6.

This clonotype was observed a few times. This chain links TRBV28 with TRBJ1-2; 11 bases align to TRBD1. The CDR3 consists of 17 residues. Germline V CDR1 and CDR2: MDHEN, SYDVKM. J lost 2 bases, V lost 5 bases, and 10 bases had no gene match. CDR3 in DNA: TGTGCCAGCAGTCTACCCACCGGACAGGGGGCAAACTATGGCTACACCTTC. Protein sequence: CASSLPTGQGANYGYTF.

The chain uses TRBV5-1 and TRBJ2-3, with a weak D call TRBD2 (5 bases). The length of the CDR3 is 17 residues. Trimming stripped 3 bases from V and 5 bases from J, with 22 bases between. The germline V gene encodes CDR1 SGHRS and CDR2 YFSETQ. The CDR3 protein is CASSSSHAGLVIDTQYF. CDR3 nucleotides: TGCGCCAGCAGCTCCTCCCACGCAGGACTGGTGATAGATACGCAGTATTTT.

Only a few counts were recorded for this clonotype. This chain uses TRBV27 with TRBJ1-4; D not certain. CDR1 and CDR2 (germline): MNHEY, SMNVEV (reference sequence). The CDR3 is 14 residues long. V shed 5 bases and J shed 11 bases, with 18 bases lying between them. The chain's CDR3 is CASSPRPGWYKLFF. CDR3 bases: TGTGCCAGCAGTCCCCGGCCCGGTTGGTACAAACTGTTTTTT. The full variable domain, rest sourced from reference TRBV27 and TRBJ1-4, is EAQVTQNPRYLITVTGKKLTVTCSQNMNHEYMSWYRQDPGLGLRQIYYSMNVEVTDKGDVPEGYKVSRKEKRNFPLILESPSPNQTSLYFCASSPRPGWYKLFFGSGTQLSVL.

The sample holds a few counts of this clonotype. The V and J genes are TRBV24-1 and TRBJ2-1; D uncertain. Germline values: CDR1 KGHDR, CDR2 SFDVKD. V lost 4 bases and J lost 6, with 6 bases in between. The CDR3 is 12 amino acids. The CDR3 region is CATSDLVNEQFF. In nucleotides, the CDR3 is TGTGCCACCAGTGACCTAGTCAATGAGCAGTTCTTC.